Sequencing of this T cell receptor (beta chain) was carried out in a study of shared clonotypes between healthy human individuals. The CDR3 loop spans 14 amino acids. Germline CDR1 reads SGHAT; CDR2 reads FQNNGV. Trimming removed 2 bases at V and 5 bases at J, with 12 bases between. Whole-study results and caveats: Rarefaction exposed incomplete sorted-subset sequencing despite large depth.

The donor cohort consisted entirely of Caucasian adults residing in Nashville, Tennessee. Naive CD45RA+ and memory CD45RA-negative subsets were split from CD4+ cells. Sorted subsets were amplified in replicate PCRs using 200 ng DNA, tens of thousands of T cell genomes. Clones were sequenced by immunoSEQ multiplex PCR, and TCRdb holds only the in-frame ones, with some missing. The sample holds roughly 760,000 clones, less than 85% seen once. This clone was found once. As yet, its antigen is unknown. This rearrangement joins TRBV11-2 to TRBJ2-5; no clear D. Sequencing used memory CD4+ T cells sorted from blood. Subset indicated: CD45RA-negative fraction. The TCR comes from a woman aged 30 to 39 in good health. The CDR3 DNA sequence: TGTGCCAGCAGCTTATTTTCAGGTGGGGAGACCCAGTACTTC. Protein: CASSLFSGGETQYF.